This TCR beta chain was observed in a study of CD8+ T cells in alopecia areata. The overall study: Treated patients' severity was scored by percentage of affected scalp area.

On this clone itself: Its antigen remains unknown.

Overall study results and limits: Mice gave a clearer picture of TCR sharing than patients did, possibly for HLA-related reasons.

Extraction of RNA preceded its reverse transcription into cDNA, which served as the sequencing template. The repertoire was sequenced with immunoSEQ multiplex PCR; TCRdb's copy has only in-frame clones and lacks some. The table records about 110,000 clones, 84% of them present only once. Germline CDR1 SGDLS, CDR2 YYNGEE. V trimming: 4 bases; J trimming: 5 bases; junction bases outside the gene matches: 10. The CDR3 consists of 15 residues. Described treatment: oral pan-JAK inhibitor, 5-10 mg twice daily. The TCR was taken from a human donor with alopecia areata. Source: CD8+ T cells sorted from blood, taken at week 24, from a patient treated with tofacitinib. The chain combines TRBV9 with TRBJ2-5; 8 nucleotides match TRBD2. The CDR3 region has the DNA TGTGCCAGCAGCCCCGGGACTCGCGGGGGGGAGACCCAGTACTTC. Protein sequence: CASSPGTRGGETQYF.